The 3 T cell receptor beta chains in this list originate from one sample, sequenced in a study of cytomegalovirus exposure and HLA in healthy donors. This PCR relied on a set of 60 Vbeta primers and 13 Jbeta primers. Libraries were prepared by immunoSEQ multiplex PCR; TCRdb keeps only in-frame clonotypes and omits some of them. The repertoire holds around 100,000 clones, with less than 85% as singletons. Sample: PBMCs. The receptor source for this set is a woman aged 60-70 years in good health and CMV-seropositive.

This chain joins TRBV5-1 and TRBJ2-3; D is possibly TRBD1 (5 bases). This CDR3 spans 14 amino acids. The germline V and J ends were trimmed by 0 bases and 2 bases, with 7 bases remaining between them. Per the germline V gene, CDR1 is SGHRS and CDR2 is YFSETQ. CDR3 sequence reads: CASSLGQPTDTQYF. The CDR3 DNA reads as TGCGCCAGCAGCTTGGGACAGCCCACAGATACGCAGTATTTT.

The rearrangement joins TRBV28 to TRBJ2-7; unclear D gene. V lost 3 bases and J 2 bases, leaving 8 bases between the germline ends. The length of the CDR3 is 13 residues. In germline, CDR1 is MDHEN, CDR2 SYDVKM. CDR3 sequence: CASSFLGPYEQYF. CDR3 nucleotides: TGTGCCAGCAGTTTCCTTGGCCCCTACGAGCAGTACTTC.

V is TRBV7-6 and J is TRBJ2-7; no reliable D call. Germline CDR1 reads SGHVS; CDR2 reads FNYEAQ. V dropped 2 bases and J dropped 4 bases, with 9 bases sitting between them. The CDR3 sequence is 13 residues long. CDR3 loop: CASSLNTIYEQYF. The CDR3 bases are TGTGCCAGCAGCTTAAACACAATATACGAGCAGTACTTC.